This TCR beta chain was sequenced during a study of T cell responses to AZD1222 COVID-19 vaccine. Points from the study as a whole: Mostly white British, mostly female donors; authors suggested clonal diversity may be underestimated. Dominant at 160-218 and 743-854, vaccine-associated CD4 TCRs also spanned spike. Sampled repertoires all dated from after the peak T cell response. Nearly half of spike-specific TCRs reportedly target unmutated variant regions.

Profiled with immunoSEQ multiplex PCR; TCRdb holds only in-frame clones, not every one. The table includes 250,000 to 300,000 clones, 90% to 95% detected once. As regards this clone: Its antigen is unidentified.

The sequence was obtained from an adult who received the AZD1222 COVID-19 vaccine. The sequencing here drew on peripheral blood, taken 28 days after the second AZD1222 dose.

CDR3 region: CASSEKQGGVEQYF. The CDR3 DNA sequence: TGTGCCAGCAGTGAAAAACAGGGAGGAGTCGAGCAGTACTTC. The V and J genes are TRBV2 and TRBJ2-7; possibly TRBD1 or TRBD2 for D (6 bases each). Germline V gives CDR1 SNHLY, CDR2 FYNNEI. CDR3 length: 14 amino acids. V was shortened by 2 bases and J by 6 bases, with 14 bases between the two germline ends.